These 13 T cell receptor beta chains were sequenced from one sample in a study of cytomegalovirus exposure and HLA in healthy donors (TCRdb year 2017). Libraries were constructed by the immunoSEQ multiplex PCR assay. A mixture of 60 forward primers for TCR Vbeta segments and 13 reverse primers for TCR Jbeta segments was used in the multiplex PCR. This immuneACCESS table, as held by TCRdb, lists in-frame sequences with V and J called but not all clones. Of the missing ones, under half trace to an unresolved V gene in checked studies; the others have no known cause. The sample table records under 150,000 clones; 76% of these occur just once. The ten biggest clones cover roughly 2% of the sample. Material: PBMCs. These receptors were collected from a woman between 40 and 55 years old in good health and CMV-seronegative.

This chain links TRBV18 with TRBJ1-5; D uncertain. Germline assignment: CDR1 KGHSH and CDR2 LQKENI. There are 13 residues in the CDR3. The ends were cut back, 2 bases at V and 7 bases at J, with 9 bases in the middle. The CDR3 DNA reads as TGTGCCAGCTCACCAGACAATGGACAGCCCCAGCATTTT. Translation: CASSPDNGQPQHF.

The chain is built from TRBV7-9 and TRBJ1-2, with no clear D. The CDR3 is 15 amino acids. Trimming left V 4 bases short and J 6 bases short, with 18 bases between. CDR1 and CDR2 (germline): SEHNR, FQNEAQ (reference sequence). CDR3 residues: CASSSDWASRNGYTF. CDR3 DNA sequence: TGTGCCAGCAGCTCCGATTGGGCTTCCCGGAATGGCTACACCTTC.

The genes are TRBV2 and TRBJ1-5; the match to TRBD1 covers 7 bases. The CDR3 runs to 13 residues. Trimming removed 8 bases from V and 7 bases from J; junction bases left unmatched: 8. Germline lookup yields CDR1 SNHLY and CDR2 FYNNEI. For the CDR3, the DNA is TGTGCCAGCGGAGTAGCAGGGGGACAGCCCCAGCATTTT. Its translation: CASGVAGGQPQHF.

The rearrangement uses TRBV10-3 and TRBJ2-1, with 7 bases identical to TRBD1. V shed 3 bases and J 4 bases; nucleotides not matched to a gene: 6. Germline assignment: CDR1 ENHRY and CDR2 SYGVKD. The CDR3 extends over 15 amino acids. The CDR3, as DNA: TGTGCCATCAGTGATGGCAGGGGGAAATACAATGAGCAGTTCTTC. It is translated as CAISDGRGKYNEQFF.

In its sample, this clone was seen a few times. The chain employs TRBV5-1 and TRBJ2-5; D is possibly TRBD1 (6 bases). This CDR3 contains 15 residues. Germline V gene sequence: CDR1 SGHRS, CDR2 YFSETQ. V shed 0 bases and J shed 5 bases, with 14 bases lying between them. The CDR3 spells CASSLGDMDWETQYF. The CDR3 bases are TGCGCCAGCAGCTTGGGGGACATGGACTGGGAGACCCAGTACTTC.

This clone showed up just once. This rearrangement joins TRBV7-9 to TRBJ2-5; 8 bases agree with TRBD2. The CDR3 consists of 15 residues. Trimming took 2 bases from V and 5 from J; bases not matched to a gene: 7. Germline V CDR1 and CDR2: SEHNR, FQNEAQ (reference sequence). The CDR3 reads CASSLLRGGEETQYF. DNA of the CDR3: TGTGCCAGCAGCTTACTTCGGGGGGGCGAGGAGACCCAGTACTTC.

This clone was found once. This chain links TRBV7-9 with TRBJ2-3; TRBD2 aligns across 9 bases. Germline-derived CDR1 and CDR2 are SEHNR and FQNEAQ (reference sequence). J was trimmed by 6 bases and V by 5 bases; bases with no gene match: 6. The CDR3 consists of 14 residues. CDR3 loop: CASSQGLASDTQYF. The CDR3 DNA reads as TGTGCCAGCAGCCAGGGACTAGCATCGGATACGCAGTATTTT.

The chain is built from TRBV6-5 and TRBJ2-2, with 7 bases identical to TRBD2. CDR1 is MNHEY and CDR2 is SVGAGI in the germline V gene. The CDR3 runs 14 residues. Trimming at V came to 6 bases and at J to 1 base, leaving 2 bases not matched to a gene. This CDR3 is CASRSSGNTGELFF. The CDR3 region has the DNA TGTGCCAGCAGATCTAGCGGGAACACCGGGGAGCTGTTTTTT.

The rearrangement uses TRBV5-1 and TRBJ2-5; 9 positions match TRBD2. CDR1 is SGHRS, CDR2 YFSETQ, per germline. The CDR3 totals 15 residues. Trimming at V came to 2 bases and at J to 2 bases, leaving 4 bases not matched to a gene. The CDR3 bases are TGCGCCAGCAGCTTTGTGGCGGGGGGGCAAGAGACCCAGTACTTC. Its translation is CASSFVAGGQETQYF.

This clone occurred a few times. The rearrangement uses TRBV5-4 and TRBJ1-1, with TRBD1 matching over 7 bases. CDR1 and CDR2 from the germline V gene are SGHNT and YYREEE (reference sequence). J lost 1 base, V lost 4 bases, and 1 base had no gene match. This CDR3 spans 13 amino acids. CDR3 residues: CASSRTGNTEAFF. CDR3 in DNA: TGTGCCAGCAGCCGGACAGGGAACACTGAAGCTTTCTTT.

The rearrangement joins TRBV28 to TRBJ2-7; TRBD1 is a possible D gene (5 bases). Germline assignment: CDR1 MDHEN and CDR2 SYDVKM. With 5 bases removed from V and 3 bases from J, the gap between germline ends came to 14 bases. This CDR3 has 14 amino acids. The CDR3 here is CASSLGATHYEQYF. The CDR3 DNA reads TGTGCCAGCAGTCTTGGGGCTACGCACTACGAGCAGTACTTC.

J is TRBJ1-1 and V is TRBV6-5; tentatively, D is TRBD1 (6 bases). Per the germline V gene, CDR1 is MNHEY and CDR2 is SVGAGI. The CDR3 consists of 14 residues. V was clipped by 7 bases and J by 4 bases, with 16 bases between them. DNA for the CDR3: TGTGCCAGCACCGGAGGGGGGGGGACCACTGAAGCTTTCTTT. Translation: CASTGGGGTTEAFF.

The chain links TRBV28 to TRBJ1-2; D gene unclear. Trimming cost V 5 bases and J 6 bases, with 10 bases left between them. Germline CDR1 reads MDHEN; CDR2 reads SYDVKM. This CDR3 has 12 amino acids. The CDR3 DNA reads as TGTGCCAGCAGTCTGGGCGGGCATGGCTACACCTTC. Its translation is CASSLGGHGYTF.